A single sample is the source of the 14 T cell receptor beta chains below, sequenced in a study of control samples from healthy donors and cancer patients. Sequencing was performed with immunoSEQ multiplex PCR; in TCRdb, only in-frame clones are kept and a portion is missing. The sample contains tens of thousands of clones, around 87% of which appear only once. The source material was PBMCs. Receptors originate from a woman aged 45-59 years with head and neck cancer.

This clone was observed once. The DNA for the CDR3 is TGTGCCAGCAGCCAAGATTTGGGGGTTAGTACGCAGTATTTT. Its protein product is CASSQDLGVSTQYF. The J gene is TRBJ2-3, the V gene TRBV3-1 (or the pseudogene TRBV3-2), with D tentatively TRBD1 or TRBD2 (5 bases each). Germline V gene data show CDR1 as LGHDT and CDR2 as YNNKEL (reference sequence). With 0 bases removed from V and 8 bases from J, the gap between germline ends came to 12 bases. This CDR3 spans 14 amino acids.

As concerns this clone: The junction shows a germline mismatch at one end, possibly a read error. The rearrangement joins TRBV4-1 to TRBJ2-7; D might be TRBD2 (6 bases). The CDR3 has 12 residues. Looked up from germline, CDR1 is MGHRA and CDR2 is YSYEKL. CDR3 nucleotide sequence: TGCGCCGGCAGCGCTAGCGACTACGAGCAGTACTTC. Its protein product is CAGSASDYEQYF.

The chain recombines TRBV11-1 with TRBJ2-1; TRBD1 aligns across 7 bases. Per germline, CDR1 SGHAT and CDR2 FQDESV (reference sequence). V shed 4 bases, J shed 7 bases, and the junction held 4 bases outside the gene matches. The CDR3 is 13 amino acids. CDR3 in amino acids: CASSSDRLNEQFF. The CDR3 nucleotides are TGTGCCAGCAGCTCGGACAGGCTTAATGAGCAGTTCTTC.

Regarding this clone: Other DNA sequences in this sample translate to the same CDR3. This chain connects TRBV5-1 to TRBJ1-3, with D hard to call. This CDR3 has 13 amino acids. Germline CDR1 is SGHRS and CDR2 is YFSETQ. Deletions cut 2 bases from V and 0 bases from J, with 3 bases between. CDR3 DNA: TGCGCCAGCAGCTTAGGCTCTGGAAACACCATATATTTT. Protein product: CASSLGSGNTIYF.

The chain is built from TRBV4-1 and TRBJ1-1; 8 bases agree with TRBD1. CDR1 MGHRA and CDR2 YSYEKL come from the germline V gene. CDR3 size: 14 residues. V was clipped by 5 bases and J by 3 bases; unmatched bases: 5. The CDR3 DNA is TGCGCCAGCAGCTCTACGGGACAGGACACTGAAGCTTTCTTT. It yields the protein CASSSTGQDTEAFF.

The V call is TRBV4-1, the J call TRBJ1-1, with D unresolved. The CDR3 is 13 amino acids. CDR1 is MGHRA, CDR2 YSYEKL, per germline. The V and J ends lost 6 bases and 5 bases respectively, with 13 bases between them. The CDR3 coding sequence is TGCGCCAGCAGTGGCAGCCTTGCGACTGAAGCTTTCTTT. Translated: CASSGSLATEAFF.

This clone has just one count. This rearrangement joins TRBV7-9 to TRBJ2-1, with a possible D match to TRBD2 (5 bases). CDR1 SEHNR and CDR2 FQNEAQ come from the germline V gene (reference sequence). The CDR3 loop spans 11 amino acids. V lost 6 bases and J 7 bases, leaving 7 bases between the germline ends. Written as DNA, the CDR3 is TGTGCCAGCAGGAGGGAAAATGAGCAGTTCTTC. Amino acid sequence: CASRRENEQFF.

V is TRBV2 and J is TRBJ2-5; TRBD2 is a possible D gene (5 bases). This CDR3 is built from 14 residues. Looked up from germline, CDR1 is SNHLY and CDR2 is FYNNEI. V gave up 2 bases and J gave up 7 bases, with 14 bases separating them. The CDR3 coding sequence is TGTGCCAGCAGTGAAACCCGGGCTCGGGGGACCCAGTACTTC. Translation: CASSETRARGTQYF.

This clone came up a few times. Its ends do not fully match the called genes, so a read error is possible. This sequence joins TRBV7-2 and TRBJ2-7; possible D gene TRBD1, 5 bases. CDR1 is SGHTA and CDR2 is FQGNSA in the germline V gene. CDR3 length: 13 residues. As DNA, the CDR3 is TGTGCCAGCAGCTTAGACAGGTCCTTCGAGCAGTACTTC. It specifies CASSLDRSFEQYF.

Of note for this clone: This sample includes further DNA sequences coding for the same CDR3. The V call is TRBV28, the J call TRBJ2-2, with D possibly matching TRBD2 (6 bases). V lost 4 bases and J lost 0, with 18 bases in between. The CDR3 covers 18 residues. The germline gives CDR1 MDHEN, CDR2 SYDVKM. The CDR3, as DNA: TGTGCCAGCAGTTGGGCCCCAGCGGGCAACGCGAACACCGGGGAGCTGTTTTTT. This sequence encodes CASSWAPAGNANTGELFF. The full variable domain, completed using reference TRBV28 and TRBJ2-2, is DVKVTQSSRYLVKRTGEKVFLECVQDMDHENMFWYRQDPGLGLRLIYFSYDVKMKEKGDIPEGYSVSREKKERFSLILESASTNQTSMYLCASSWAPAGNANTGELFFGEGSRLTVL.

The chain employs TRBV3-1 (or the pseudogene TRBV3-2) and TRBJ1-1; the match to TRBD1 covers 8 bases. The V and J ends lost 4 bases and 5 bases, in that order; junction bases with no gene match: 12. The length of the CDR3 is 16 residues. Germline V gene data show CDR1 as LGHDT and CDR2 as YNNKEL (reference sequence). The CDR3 sequence: CASSPIQGARGTEAFF. For the CDR3, the DNA is TGTGCCAGCAGCCCTATCCAGGGGGCGAGGGGTACTGAAGCTTTCTTT.

The chain uses TRBV14 and TRBJ1-6, with no clear D. This CDR3 has 13 residues. CDR1 is SGHDN, CDR2 FVKESK, per germline. The V and J ends lost 2 bases and 8 bases respectively, with 7 bases between them. In DNA form, the CDR3 reads TGTGCCAGCAGCCAAATGGCGGATTCACCCCTCCACTTT. Translation gives CASSQMADSPLHF.

The CDR3 DNA follows: TGCGCCAGCAGCTTGGAGGCGGGTAGGGCTACCGGCTACACCTTC. Translation: CASSLEAGRATGYTF. The chain couples TRBV5-1 to TRBJ1-2; no clear D. V was trimmed by 0 bases and J by 8 bases, leaving 17 bases between them. This CDR3 comprises 15 residues. Germline CDR1 reads SGHRS; CDR2 reads YFSETQ.

With regard to this clone: At one boundary the junction diverges from the germline segment, which might be a read error. This chain links TRBV3-1 (or the pseudogene TRBV3-2) with TRBJ1-2; 7 nucleotides align to TRBD1. There are 14 residues in the CDR3. The germline V gene has CDR1 LGHDT and CDR2 YNNKEL (reference sequence). The CDR3 region has the DNA TGTGCCAGCAGTCAAGGGGGCCGAGCCTATGGCTACACCTTC. This encodes CASSQGGRAYGYTF.